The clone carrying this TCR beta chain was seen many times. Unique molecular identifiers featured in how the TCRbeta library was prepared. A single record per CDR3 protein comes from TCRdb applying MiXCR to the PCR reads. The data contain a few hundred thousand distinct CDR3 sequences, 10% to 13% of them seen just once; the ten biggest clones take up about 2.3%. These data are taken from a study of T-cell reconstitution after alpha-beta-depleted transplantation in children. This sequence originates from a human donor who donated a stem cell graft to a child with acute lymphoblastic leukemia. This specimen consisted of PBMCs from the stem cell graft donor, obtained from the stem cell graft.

The CDR3 reads CASSSMRYEQYF. For the CDR3, the DNA is TGTGCCAGCAGCTCTATGAGGTACGAGCAGTACTTC. The chain employs TRBV9 and TRBJ2-7; D is uncertain. The CDR3 sequence is 12 residues long. In germline, CDR1 is SGDLS, CDR2 YYNGEE. The ends were cut back, 4 bases at V and 4 bases at J, with 9 bases in the middle. Variable domain in full (rest from reference TRBV9 and TRBJ2-7): DSGVTQTPKHLITATGQRVTLRCSPRSGDLSVYWYQQSLDQGLQFLIQYYNGEERAKGNILERFSAQQFPDLHSELNLSSLELGDSALYFCASSSMRYEQYFGPGTRLTVT.